A single sample gave rise to the 31 T cell receptor beta chains below, sequenced in a study of a mutant IDH1 vaccine in newly diagnosed glioma. No antigens are known for them. Time point meaning: week 47, end of study. The study gave 300 ug of mutant IDH1 20-mer peptide per vaccine dose, with topical imiquimod. Sequencing was performed with immunoSEQ multiplex PCR; in TCRdb, only in-frame clones are kept and a portion is missing. Found here are some 49,000 clones, approximately 80% of them singletons; the top ten hold around 4.6%. Source: PBMCs, taken from a glioma patient whose treatment included an IDH1 peptide vaccine. The receptors come from a woman between 40 and 55 years old with glioma. Some clones in this sample may be carry-over from other donors' samples.

With regard to this clone: Other DNA sequences of this sample code for an identical CDR3. V usage is TRBV5-6 and J usage is TRBJ1-1, with a tentative D call TRBD1 (5 bases). V lost 0 bases, J lost 8 bases, and 8 bases lay in between. CDR3 length: 12 amino acids. Germline CDR1 SGHDT, CDR2 YYEEEE. The CDR3 region is CASSLEEGEAFF. CDR3 nucleotides: TGTGCCAGCAGCTTGGAGGAGGGGGAAGCTTTCTTT.

The chain combines TRBV7-3 with TRBJ1-1, with D perhaps matching TRBD1 (6 bases). Trimming stripped 1 base from V and 1 base from J, with 10 bases between. Per germline, CDR1 SGHTA and CDR2 FQGTGA. CDR3 length: 15 amino acids. Here the CDR3 reads CASSLMARGNTEAFF. The CDR3 nucleotides are TGTGCCAGCAGCTTAATGGCCAGGGGGAACACTGAAGCTTTCTTT.

This rearrangement joins TRBV7-8 to TRBJ2-1; D unresolved. CDR1 SGHVS and CDR2 FQNEAQ come from the germline V gene. V shed 5 bases and J shed 2 bases, with 13 bases lying between them. The CDR3 spans 15 residues. DNA of the CDR3: TGTGCCAGCAGCGTCCGCGAAGGACCCTACAATGAGCAGTTCTTC. As protein: CASSVREGPYNEQFF.

V is TRBV10-1 and J is TRBJ2-4, with D possibly being TRBD2 (6 bases). This CDR3 spans 13 amino acids. V was clipped by 11 bases and J by 4 bases, with 15 bases between them. Germline V gene sequence: CDR1 WNHNN, CDR2 SYGVQD (reference sequence). CDR3: CAGPGTSKNIQYF. The CDR3 DNA reads TGCGCCGGTCCCGGGACTTCAAAAAACATTCAGTACTTC.

Regarding this clone: This CDR3 is also generated by other DNA sequences in the sample. The chain couples TRBV6-6 to TRBJ1-1; possibly TRBD1 for D (6 bases). In germline, CDR1 is MNHNY, CDR2 SVGAGI (reference sequence). This CDR3 comprises 14 residues. Trimming pared 2 bases from V and 1 base from J, leaving 8 bases between. The CDR3 bases are TGTGCCAGCAGTTACCCGGGACAGAACACTGAAGCTTTCTTT. Protein sequence: CASSYPGQNTEAFF.

V gene TRBV6-6 combines with J gene TRBJ1-3, with D uncertain. Germline-derived CDR1 and CDR2 are MNHNY and SVGAGI (reference sequence). The CDR3 contains 15 residues. Trimming stripped 3 bases from V and 0 bases from J, with 9 bases between. The CDR3 loop is CASSYTPTSGNTIYF. In DNA form, the CDR3 reads TGTGCCAGCAGTTATACCCCGACCTCTGGAAACACCATATATTTT.

The table lists this clone with a count of one. The genes are TRBV15 and TRBJ2-7; TRBD1 matches at 8 bases. Germline V CDR1 and CDR2: LNHNV, YYDKDF (reference sequence). The CDR3 runs 14 residues. Trimming removed 3 bases from V and 4 bases from J; junction bases left unmatched: 5. The CDR3 bases are TGTGCCACCAGCAGGGCAGGGGGCTTGTACGAGCAGTACTTC. It specifies CATSRAGGLYEQYF.

This clone was observed a few times. The chain employs TRBV5-1 and TRBJ1-4; D is uncertain. CDR3 size: 16 residues. V lost 4 bases and J 0 bases, leaving 13 bases between the germline ends. Germline values: CDR1 SGHRS, CDR2 YFSETQ. The CDR3 sequence: CASSESVATTNEKLFF. CDR3 bases: TGCGCCAGCAGCGAAAGTGTAGCCACAACTAATGAAAAACTGTTTTTT.

This clone was detected a few times. DNA for the CDR3: TGTGCCAGCAGCCTTCCCCTGGCGAACACTGAAGCTTTCTTT. Translating it yields CASSLPLANTEAFF. V gene TRBV11-2 combines with J gene TRBJ1-1, with D hard to call. Germline CDR1 is SGHAT and CDR2 is FQNNGV. V was clipped by 5 bases and J by 1 base, with 11 bases between them. The CDR3 extends over 14 amino acids.

The count of this clone is one. The J gene is TRBJ1-3, the V gene TRBV6-6; the D gene is possibly TRBD1 (5 bases). The germline V and J ends were trimmed by 4 bases and 0 bases, with 10 bases remaining between them. This CDR3 has 15 amino acids. CDR1 and CDR2 (germline): MNHNY, SVGAGI (reference sequence). The CDR3: CASSSRQRSGNTIYF. DNA of the CDR3: TGTGCCAGCAGTTCAAGACAGCGCTCTGGAAACACCATATATTTT.

The chain couples TRBV11-2 to TRBJ2-2, with D unresolved. V was trimmed by 0 bases and J by 4 bases, leaving 3 bases between them. Germline lookup yields CDR1 SGHAT and CDR2 FQNNGV. The CDR3 runs 13 residues. The chain's CDR3 is CASSLEGTGELFF. The CDR3 DNA is TGTGCCAGCAGCTTAGAGGGCACCGGGGAGCTGTTTTTT.

The V call is TRBV25-1, the J call TRBJ1-6, with D uncertain. Per germline, CDR1 MGHDK and CDR2 SYGVNS. The CDR3 contains 16 residues. Trimming shortened V by 1 base and J by 10 bases, and 17 bases separated the two germline ends. CDR3 DNA sequence: TGTGCCAGCAGTGAATGGGCAGGCTCACCGAACTCACCCCTCCACTTT. As protein: CASSEWAGSPNSPLHF.

This clone was found a few times. The rearrangement uses TRBV6-1 and TRBJ2-7; D may be TRBD1 or TRBD2 (6 bases each). Germline V lookup: CDR1 MNHNS, CDR2 SASEGT. V gave up 3 bases and J gave up 3 bases, with 12 bases separating them. The CDR3 covers 14 residues. The CDR3 coding sequence is TGTGCCAGCAGTGAGAGGGGGGAGGACTACGAGCAGTACTTC. This codes for CASSERGEDYEQYF.

The chain is built from TRBV10-3 and TRBJ1-1, with 7 bases aligning to TRBD1. Germline loops: CDR1 ENHRY, CDR2 SYGVKD. This CDR3 contains 15 residues. The V and J ends lost 3 bases and 6 bases, in that order; junction bases with no gene match: 10. CDR3 region: CAISDRAGGVSEAFF. For the CDR3, the DNA is TGTGCCATCAGTGATCGGGCAGGGGGTGTCTCTGAAGCTTTCTTT.

This rearrangement joins TRBV7-2 to TRBJ2-7, with 8 bases fitting TRBD2. V dropped 3 bases and J dropped 2; count of bases not matched to a gene: 3. Germline V gene data show CDR1 as SGHTA and CDR2 as FQGNSA. The CDR3 totals 14 residues. CDR3 residues: CASSFRTSPYEQYF. The CDR3 nucleotides read TGTGCCAGCAGCTTCCGGACTAGCCCCTACGAGCAGTACTTC.

The chain employs TRBV5-4 and TRBJ1-3; 9 bases fit TRBD1. The CDR3 length is 16 residues. The trim removed 3 bases at V and 1 base at J, leaving 5 bases unmatched. Germline CDR1 SGHNT, CDR2 YYREEE (reference sequence). This CDR3 reads CASSSGQGRSGNTIYF. The CDR3 DNA follows: TGTGCCAGCAGCTCGGGACAGGGAAGGTCTGGAAACACCATATATTTT.

The V and J genes are TRBV25-1 and TRBJ2-7; TRBD1 aligns across 9 bases. This CDR3 spans 13 amino acids. With 4 bases clipped from V and 4 bases from J, the junction kept 2 bases outside the gene matches. Germline CDR1 MGHDK, CDR2 SYGVNS. The CDR3 protein is CASSVGQGYEQYF. The CDR3 DNA reads TGTGCCAGCAGTGTAGGACAGGGGTACGAGCAGTACTTC.

The table lists this clone with a count of one. CDR3 in DNA: TGTGCCAGCAGCTTAGACAAGGGGGCCAACGTCCTGACTTTC. Amino acids: CASSLDKGANVLTF. The chain couples TRBV7-2 to TRBJ2-6; no clear D. Trimming left V 1 base short and J 4 bases short, with 5 bases between. The CDR3 spans 14 residues. Germline lookup yields CDR1 SGHTA and CDR2 FQGNSA.

The chain is built from TRBV6-4 and TRBJ2-7; TRBD1 matches 8 bases. Germline V gene data show CDR1 as MRHNA and CDR2 as SNTAGT. This CDR3 has 14 residues. Germline trimming cut 2 bases from V and 5 bases from J; bases unmatched to any gene: 5. CDR3 loop: CASSDGQGAHEQYF. CDR3 in DNA: TGTGCCAGCAGTGACGGTCAGGGGGCCCACGAGCAGTACTTC.

The gene calls are TRBV7-2 and TRBJ2-4, with D perhaps given as TRBD1 or TRBD2 (6 bases each). This CDR3 comprises 16 residues. The V and J ends lost 2 bases and 1 base respectively, with 12 bases between them. Germline V gene data show CDR1 as SGHTA and CDR2 as FQGNSA. CDR3 residues: CASSLWGAGAKNIQYF. The CDR3 DNA is TGTGCCAGCAGCTTATGGGGGGCAGGGGCCAAAAACATTCAGTACTTC.

The chain combines TRBV2 with TRBJ1-4, with TRBD1 matching over 8 bases. The CDR3 has 15 residues. The ends lost 5 bases at V and 2 bases at J; junction bases unmatched: 4. Per the germline V gene, CDR1 is SNHLY and CDR2 is FYNNEI. In nucleotides, the CDR3 is TGTGCCAGCAGTCTACAGGGGGGGACTAATGAAAAACTGTTTTTT. The encoded protein is CASSLQGGTNEKLFF.

The chain carries TRBV2 and TRBJ2-7; 11 bases match TRBD1. The CDR3 consists of 14 residues. V trimming: 7 bases; J trimming: 4 bases; junction bases outside the gene matches: 6. Germline V gene data show CDR1 as SNHLY and CDR2 as FYNNEI. For the CDR3, the DNA is TGTGCCAGCAATTGGGGACAGGGGGTTTACGAGCAGTACTTC. Its protein product is CASNWGQGVYEQYF.

The rearrangement joins TRBV4-3 to TRBJ2-7, with TRBD1 matching over 7 bases. The CDR3 extends over 15 amino acids. CDR1 is LGHNA, CDR2 YSLEER, per germline. V shed 1 base, J shed 0 bases, and the junction held 3 bases outside the gene matches. DNA for the CDR3: TGCGCCAGCAGCCAAGGAGCAGGGGGCTCCTACGAGCAGTACTTC. As protein: CASSQGAGGSYEQYF.

V is TRBV19 and J is TRBJ1-5; TRBD1 might be the D (5 bases). The CDR3 has 15 amino acids. With 3 bases removed from V and 6 bases from J, the gap between germline ends came to 15 bases. CDR1 is LNHDA, CDR2 SQIVND, per germline (reference sequence). The CDR3 DNA reads as TGTGCCAGTAGTATGAACGGGCAGGGAGGTCAGCCCCAGCATTTT. Translating gives CASSMNGQGGQPQHF.

J is TRBJ2-2 and V is TRBV7-2; D gene uncertain. This CDR3 region has 16 residues. The V end lost 2 bases, the J end lost 1 base, and 11 bases lay between the germline ends. From germline, CDR1 is SGHTA and CDR2 FQGNSA. The CDR3 reads CASSLMRIKNTGELFF. The CDR3 DNA sequence: TGTGCCAGCAGCTTAATGAGAATTAAGAACACCGGGGAGCTGTTTTTT.

Of note for this clone: An end of the junction does not agree with germline; a read error may underlie this. The chain employs TRBV6-6 and TRBJ2-5; D possibly corresponds to TRBD2 (5 bases). The CDR3 runs 11 residues. Germline V gene sequence: CDR1 MNHNY, CDR2 SVGAGI (reference sequence). The CDR3 nucleotides read TGTGCCAGCAGTTACAGCGGTTCTGCCCACTTC. Translation: CASSYSGSAHF.

This clone occurred once. This chain links TRBV6-5 with TRBJ2-1; TRBD1 is a possible D gene (5 bases). The V end was cut by 2 bases, the J end by 5 bases, with 10 bases between. The CDR3 has 14 residues. Germline V gene sequence: CDR1 MNHEY, CDR2 SVGAGI. In DNA, the CDR3 is TGTGCCAGCAGTTACGTCAGGGCCGACAATGAGCAGTTCTTC. It codes for CASSYVRADNEQFF.

This clone was seen only a few times. The DNA of the CDR3 is TGTGCCATCAAAGGGACGGCCGCGGAGACCCAGTACTTC. Translation: CAIKGTAAETQYF. The chain uses TRBV10-3 and TRBJ2-5; D could derive from TRBD1 or TRBD2 (5 bases each). The V end lost 7 bases, the J end lost 5 bases, and 14 bases lay between the germline ends. Germline V gene lookup returns CDR1 ENHRY and CDR2 SYGVKD. CDR3 length: 13 residues.

This chain links TRBV19 with TRBJ2-7; TRBD1 aligns across 9 bases. Germline CDR1 and CDR2: LNHDA and SQIVND (reference sequence). The J segment lost 1 base and the V segment lost 5 bases, leaving 3 bases of the junction unmatched. This CDR3 contains 14 residues. As DNA, the CDR3 is TGTGCCAGTAGTCCCGGGACAGGGTCCTACGAGCAGTACTTC. This translates into CASSPGTGSYEQYF.

The CDR3 DNA follows: TGTGCCAGCAATGGGGCAGACAATGAGCAGTTCTTC. Translated: CASNGADNEQFF. This sequence joins TRBV2 and TRBJ2-1; possible D gene TRBD1, 5 bases. The germline CDR1 and CDR2 sequences are SNHLY and FYNNEI. The CDR3 runs 12 residues. Trimming took off 7 bases at V and 5 bases at J, with 9 bases between the two ends.

This sequence joins TRBV27 and TRBJ1-4; 10 positions match TRBD1. The CDR3 is 15 residues long. CDR1 and CDR2 (germline): MNHEY, SMNVEV (reference sequence). With 6 bases clipped from V and 7 bases from J, the junction kept 8 bases outside the gene matches. The CDR3 region is CASRSLGQGLEKLFF. The CDR3 region has the DNA TGTGCCAGCAGGTCTCTGGGACAGGGGCTTGAAAAACTGTTTTTT.